These T cell receptor beta chains were read from a single sample in a study of T cell changes during pregnancy in multiple sclerosis. Profiling relied on immunoSEQ multiplex PCR, and the TCRdb table lists in-frame clones only, not all of them. This sample has approximately 110,000 clones, with roughly 92% found just once. The sequenced sample was peripheral blood, obtained in the third trimester of pregnancy. The receptors come from a female donor with multiple sclerosis, enrolled in a pregnancy study. Each CDR3 is given with its conserved first and last residue. The order of the fields is clone size, J gene, D gene, V gene, CDR3 protein, CDR3 DNA. The D gene is left open where the match is weak. Rows may omit the clone size; those that give it use once, few, many or a size class.

clone_size: NA
j_call: TRBJ2-1
d_call: NA
v_call: TRBV9
cdr3_aa: CASSPYRRESYNEQFF
cdr3_nt: TGTGCCAGCAGCCCTTACAGACGGGAATCCTACAATGAGCAGTTCTTC

clone_size: NA
j_call: TRBJ2-5
d_call: NA
v_call: TRBV5-1
cdr3_aa: CASSPLSGSGLETQYF
cdr3_nt: TGCGCCAGCAGCCCCCTCTCGGGTAGTGGGTTGGAGACCCAGTACTTC

clone_size: NA
j_call: TRBJ1-5
d_call: TRBD1
v_call: TRBV27
cdr3_aa: CASSSRGYHQPQHF
cdr3_nt: TGTGCCAGCAGTTCCAGGGGGTATCATCAGCCCCAGCATTTT

clone_size: NA
j_call: TRBJ2-2
d_call: NA
v_call: TRBV6-4
cdr3_aa: CASSNNPDTGELFF
cdr3_nt: TGTGCCAGCAGTAACAACCCAGACACCGGGGAGCTGTTTTTT

clone_size: NA
j_call: TRBJ1-6
d_call: NA
v_call: TRBV9
cdr3_aa: CASSVQPGLDSPLHF
cdr3_nt: TGTGCCAGCAGCGTTCAGCCAGGTCTGGATTCACCCCTCCACTTT

clone_size: NA
j_call: TRBJ1-1
d_call: TRBD1
v_call: TRBV7-2
cdr3_aa: CASSLNRGAEAFF
cdr3_nt: TGTGCCAGCAGCCTTAACAGGGGCGCTGAAGCTTTCTTT

clone_size: NA
j_call: TRBJ2-7
d_call: TRBD1
v_call: TRBV7-2
cdr3_aa: CASSPRPGQASYEQYF
cdr3_nt: TGTGCCAGCAGCCCGAGGCCGGGACAGGCGAGCTACGAGCAGTACTTC

clone_size: NA
j_call: TRBJ2-4
d_call: NA
v_call: TRBV9
cdr3_aa: CASSVDGVPGIQYF
cdr3_nt: TGTGCCAGCAGCGTAGACGGGGTCCCTGGCATTCAGTACTTC

clone_size: NA
j_call: TRBJ1-1
d_call: TRBD1
v_call: TRBV7-9
cdr3_aa: CASSLQGGTEAFF
cdr3_nt: TGTGCCAGCAGCTTACAGGGGGGAACTGAAGCTTTCTTT

clone_size: NA
j_call: TRBJ1-4
d_call: NA
v_call: TRBV5-1
cdr3_aa: CASSLASQGGDEKLFF
cdr3_nt: TGCGCCAGCAGCTTGGCGAGTCAGGGTGGGGATGAAAAACTGTTTTTT

clone_size: NA
j_call: TRBJ2-7
d_call: NA
v_call: TRBV2
cdr3_aa: CASRRGLDSNYEQYF
cdr3_nt: TGTGCCAGCAGACGGGGGTTGGACTCCAACTACGAGCAGTACTTC

clone_size: NA
j_call: TRBJ2-7
d_call: TRBD1
v_call: TRBV5-4
cdr3_aa: CASSRGQGSYEQYF
cdr3_nt: TGTGCCAGCAGCCGAGGACAGGGATCCTACGAGCAGTACTTC

clone_size: once
j_call: TRBJ1-4
d_call: TRBD1
v_call: TRBV6-1
cdr3_aa: CASRTDRGINEKLFF
cdr3_nt: TGTGCCAGCAGGACGGACAGGGGAATTAATGAAAAACTGTTTTTT

clone_size: NA
j_call: TRBJ2-2
d_call: NA
v_call: TRBV15
cdr3_aa: CATSTLGQGKKSGELFF
cdr3_nt: TGTGCCACCAGCACCCTGGGCCAGGGGAAAAAATCCGGGGAGCTGTTTTTT

clone_size: once
j_call: TRBJ1-4
d_call: TRBD1
v_call: TRBV28
cdr3_aa: CASSSSRDREDEKLFF
cdr3_nt: TGTGCCAGCAGTTCCTCCCGGGACAGGGAGGATGAAAAACTGTTTTTT

clone_size: few
j_call: TRBJ1-6
d_call: TRBD1
v_call: TRBV6-5
cdr3_aa: CATARQGPYNSPLHF
cdr3_nt: TGTGCCACCGCGAGACAGGGCCCCTATAATTCACCCCTCCACTTT

clone_size: NA
j_call: TRBJ1-5
d_call: NA
v_call: TRBV29-1
cdr3_aa: CSAIWGDSNQPQHF
cdr3_nt: TGCAGCGCGATCTGGGGGGATAGCAATCAGCCCCAGCATTTT

clone_size: NA
j_call: TRBJ1-2
d_call: NA
v_call: TRBV10-1
cdr3_aa: CASGEDHGYTF
cdr3_nt: TGCGCCAGCGGAGAAGATCATGGCTACACCTTC

clone_size: NA
j_call: TRBJ1-5
d_call: TRBD1
v_call: TRBV19
cdr3_aa: CASSIGRGRGQPQHF
cdr3_nt: TGTGCCAGTAGTATAGGGAGGGGGCGAGGCCAGCCCCAGCATTTT

clone_size: NA
j_call: TRBJ2-7
d_call: NA
v_call: TRBV9
cdr3_aa: CASSPPTGPEQYF
cdr3_nt: TGTGCCAGCAGCCCCCCGACAGGCCCCGAGCAGTACTTC

clone_size: NA
j_call: TRBJ2-5
d_call: TRBD2
v_call: TRBV5-4
cdr3_aa: CASSKERGGQETQYF
cdr3_nt: TGTGCCAGCAGCAAGGAGCGGGGGGGCCAAGAGACCCAGTACTTC

clone_size: NA
j_call: TRBJ2-7
d_call: NA
v_call: TRBV5-1
cdr3_aa: CASSLFPFGGSSSYEQYF
cdr3_nt: TGCGCCAGCAGCTTGTTTCCCTTCGGCGGGTCCTCCTCCTACGAGCAGTACTTC